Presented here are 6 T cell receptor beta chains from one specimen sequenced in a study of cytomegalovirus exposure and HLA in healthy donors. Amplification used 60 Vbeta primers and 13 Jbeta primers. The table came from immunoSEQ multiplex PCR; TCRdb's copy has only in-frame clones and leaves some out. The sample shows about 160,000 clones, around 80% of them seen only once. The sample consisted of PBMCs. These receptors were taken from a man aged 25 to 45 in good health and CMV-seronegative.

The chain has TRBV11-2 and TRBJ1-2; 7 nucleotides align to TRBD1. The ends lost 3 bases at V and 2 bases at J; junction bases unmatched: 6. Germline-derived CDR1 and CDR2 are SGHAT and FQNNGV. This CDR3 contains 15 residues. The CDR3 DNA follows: TGTGCCAGCAGCTTTAACAGGGGACCCAACTATGGCTACACCTTC. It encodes CASSFNRGPNYGYTF.

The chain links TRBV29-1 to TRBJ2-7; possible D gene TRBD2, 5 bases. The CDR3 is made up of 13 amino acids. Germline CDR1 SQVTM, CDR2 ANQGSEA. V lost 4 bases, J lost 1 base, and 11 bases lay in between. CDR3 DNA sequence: TGCAGCGTTGGAGAGGGCTATTCCTACGAGCAGTACTTC. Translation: CSVGEGYSYEQYF.

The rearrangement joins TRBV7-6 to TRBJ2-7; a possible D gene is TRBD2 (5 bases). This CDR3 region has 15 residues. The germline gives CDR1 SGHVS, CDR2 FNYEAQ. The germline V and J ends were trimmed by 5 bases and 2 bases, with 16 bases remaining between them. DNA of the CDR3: TGTGCCAGCAGCCATAGCGTCGAAGCTGCCTACGAGCAGTACTTC. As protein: CASSHSVEAAYEQYF.

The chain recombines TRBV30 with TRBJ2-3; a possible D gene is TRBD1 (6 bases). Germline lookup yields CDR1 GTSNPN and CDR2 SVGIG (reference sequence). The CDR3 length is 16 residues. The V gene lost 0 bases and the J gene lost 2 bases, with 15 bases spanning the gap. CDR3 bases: TGTGCCTGGAGTGTGGCCGGACAGACGGCCACAGATACGCAGTATTTT. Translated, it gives CAWSVAGQTATDTQYF.

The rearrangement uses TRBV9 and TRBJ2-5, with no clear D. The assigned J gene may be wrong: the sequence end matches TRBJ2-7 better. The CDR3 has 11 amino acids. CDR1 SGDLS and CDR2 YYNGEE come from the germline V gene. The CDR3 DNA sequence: TGTGCCAGCAGCTCAGGTGGCGAGCAGTACTTC. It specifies CASSSGGEQYF.

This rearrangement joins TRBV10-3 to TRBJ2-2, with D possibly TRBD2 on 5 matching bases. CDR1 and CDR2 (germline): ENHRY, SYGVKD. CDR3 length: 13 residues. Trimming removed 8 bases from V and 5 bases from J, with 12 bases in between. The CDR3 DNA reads TGTGCCATCCTAGATGGGGAGACCGGGGAGCTGTTTTTT. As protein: CAILDGETGELFF.